The rows below give T cell receptor beta chains drawn from one sample of a study of T cell responses to AZD1222 COVID-19 vaccine. Data came from immunoSEQ multiplex PCR; TCRdb stores just in-frame clones and leaves some out. The repertoire consists of approximately 110,000 clones, with 85% to 90% occurring once and the leading ten covering roughly 4.2%. The source was peripheral blood, collected on day 0 of AZD1222 vaccination. The origin of the receptors is an adult in good health. Each CDR3 is given with its conserved first and last residue. The order of the fields is CDR3 DNA, CDR3 protein, J gene, clone size, D gene, V gene. A D gene is named only where the DNA matches it firmly. Part of the rows lack a size; the others show once, few, many or a class for expanded clones.

CDR3 DNA: TGTGCCAGCAGCTCAAGCGGGAAGGGCTACAATGAGCAGTTCTTC; CDR3 protein: CASSSSGKGYNEQFF; J gene: TRBJ2-1; clone size: -; D gene: TRBD2; V gene: TRBV11-3
CDR3 DNA: TGTGCCAGCAGTCTTCAACAGGGGACGGGTAGCAATCAGCCCCAGCATTTT; CDR3 protein: CASSLQQGTGSNQPQHF; J gene: TRBJ1-5; clone size: -; D gene: TRBD1; V gene: TRBV6-6
CDR3 DNA: TGTGCCAGCAGTTACTCTTATTTTGGGGCTGATGGCTACACCTTC; CDR3 protein: CASSYSYFGADGYTF; J gene: TRBJ1-2; clone size: -; D gene: -; V gene: TRBV6-2/TRBV6-3
CDR3 DNA: TGTGCCAGCAGTTTAGGGCAGGTCAATCAGCCCCAGCATTTT; CDR3 protein: CASSLGQVNQPQHF; J gene: TRBJ1-5; clone size: -; D gene: -; V gene: TRBV27
CDR3 DNA: TGTGCCAGCAGGGATGGCTCTCTTCCCTATGGCTACACCTTC; CDR3 protein: CASRDGSLPYGYTF; J gene: TRBJ1-2; clone size: -; D gene: -; V gene: TRBV2
CDR3 DNA: TGTGCCAGTAGTTTCACTGATTATGGCTACACCTTC; CDR3 protein: CASSFTDYGYTF; J gene: TRBJ1-2; clone size: -; D gene: -; V gene: TRBV19
CDR3 DNA: TGCGCCAGCAGCCAAGTCACTAGCGGGAAGAATGAGCAGTTCTTC; CDR3 protein: CASSQVTSGKNEQFF; J gene: TRBJ2-1; clone size: -; D gene: TRBD2; V gene: TRBV4-1
CDR3 DNA: TGTGCCAGCAGCTTCAGGACAGGGAGCACCGGGGAGCTGTTTTTT; CDR3 protein: CASSFRTGSTGELFF; J gene: TRBJ2-2; clone size: -; D gene: TRBD1; V gene: TRBV5-4
CDR3 DNA: TGTGCCAGCAGCCAAGCCGGGGGCTCTATCACAGATACGCAGTATTTT; CDR3 protein: CASSQAGGSITDTQYF; J gene: TRBJ2-3; clone size: -; D gene: -; V gene: TRBV3-1/TRBV3-2
CDR3 DNA: TGTGCCAGCAGCGGAATCGGGGGGCCGAAGGAGACCCAGTACTTC; CDR3 protein: CASSGIGGPKETQYF; J gene: TRBJ2-5; clone size: -; D gene: -; V gene: TRBV7-9
CDR3 DNA: TGCGCCAGCAGTGAATTCCGGACCGGGACTAGCGGGTACAATGAGCAGTTCTTC; CDR3 protein: CASSEFRTGTSGYNEQFF; J gene: TRBJ2-1; clone size: -; D gene: TRBD2; V gene: TRBV10-2
CDR3 DNA: TGTGCCAGCAGTTTACAGGGAACGTATGGGGGCTACACCTTC; CDR3 protein: CASSLQGTYGGYTF; J gene: TRBJ1-2; clone size: -; D gene: -; V gene: TRBV28
CDR3 DNA: TGTGCCAGCAGGTCCGGGGCTTATAGCAATCAGCCCCAGCATTTT; CDR3 protein: CASRSGAYSNQPQHF; J gene: TRBJ1-5; clone size: once; D gene: -; V gene: TRBV6-5
CDR3 DNA: TGCGCCAGCAAACAATTCACGGGGTCTGGAAACACCATATATTTT; CDR3 protein: CASKQFTGSGNTIYF; J gene: TRBJ1-3; clone size: -; D gene: -; V gene: TRBV10-2
CDR3 DNA: TGTGCCAGCAGCTCCCGGGACAGCGAAAAACTGTTTTTT; CDR3 protein: CASSSRDSEKLFF; J gene: TRBJ1-4; clone size: -; D gene: TRBD1; V gene: TRBV11-2
CDR3 DNA: TGTGCCTGGACGGCCGCAAATGAGCAGTTCTTC; CDR3 protein: CAWTAANEQFF; J gene: TRBJ2-1; clone size: -; D gene: -; V gene: TRBV30
CDR3 DNA: TGTGCCAGCAGTGAAGGCAACGAGCAGTACTTC; CDR3 protein: CASSEGNEQYF; J gene: TRBJ2-7; clone size: once; D gene: -; V gene: TRBV6-1
CDR3 DNA: TGTGCCAGCAAATTTTGGGGTCGCGAGCAGTACTTC; CDR3 protein: CASKFWGREQYF; J gene: TRBJ2-7; clone size: -; D gene: -; V gene: TRBV2
CDR3 DNA: TGTGCCAGCAGCGTCCAGGGGAGGGGCTACACCTTC; CDR3 protein: CASSVQGRGYTF; J gene: TRBJ1-2; clone size: -; D gene: -; V gene: TRBV9
CDR3 DNA: TGTGCCAGCAGTATGGGCTCACAAGAGACCCAGTACTTC; CDR3 protein: CASSMGSQETQYF; J gene: TRBJ2-5; clone size: -; D gene: -; V gene: TRBV2
CDR3 DNA: TGTGCCAGCAGCTCCGGGTCCGCGAAGGAAAAACTGTTTTTT; CDR3 protein: CASSSGSAKEKLFF; J gene: TRBJ1-4; clone size: few; D gene: -; V gene: TRBV7-8
CDR3 DNA: TGCGCCAGCAGCTTGGAAGGAATCGGTTGGGGCTACACCTTC; CDR3 protein: CASSLEGIGWGYTF; J gene: TRBJ1-2; clone size: -; D gene: -; V gene: TRBV5-1
CDR3 DNA: TGCGCCAGCAGCCAGGTTCCGGGACAACGAAACACCATATATTTT; CDR3 protein: CASSQVPGQRNTIYF; J gene: TRBJ1-3; clone size: -; D gene: -; V gene: TRBV4-1
CDR3 DNA: TGTGCCACCGACAGGGGGTGGGAGACCCAGTACTTC; CDR3 protein: CATDRGWETQYF; J gene: TRBJ2-5; clone size: -; D gene: TRBD1; V gene: TRBV6-5
CDR3 DNA: TGTGCCAGCAGTCCCACTCCGGGACGGGGAGCTTTCTTT; CDR3 protein: CASSPTPGRGAFF; J gene: TRBJ1-1; clone size: -; D gene: -; V gene: TRBV27
CDR3 DNA: TGTGCCAGCAGCTTGGGTGGGGTTAGCAATCAGCCCCAGCATTTT; CDR3 protein: CASSLGGVSNQPQHF; J gene: TRBJ1-5; clone size: -; D gene: -; V gene: TRBV5-8
CDR3 DNA: TGTGCCAGCAGTCCCCCGGGACACCTAGCCAAAAACATTCAGTACTTC; CDR3 protein: CASSPPGHLAKNIQYF; J gene: TRBJ2-4; clone size: few; D gene: -; V gene: TRBV2